This T cell receptor (beta chain) derives from a study of neurological immune-mediated disorders. This clonotype was observed many times. Template-switch 5'RACE cDNA synthesis added a 10-nucleotide unique molecular identifier. One entry per CDR3 protein results from TCRdb running MiXCR on the 5' RACE reads. The repertoire consists of around 37,000 distinct CDR3 sequences, with around an eighth occurring once and the leading ten covering approximately 30%. Trimming shortened V by 6 bases and J by 8 bases, and 19 bases separated the two germline ends. This CDR3 has 14 residues. Per the germline V gene, CDR1 is MNHEY and CDR2 is SMNVEV (reference sequence).

The rearrangement uses TRBV27 and TRBJ1-2; the D is unclear. The sequence derives from a woman between 50 and 59 years old with HTLV-1-associated myelopathy (HAM/TSP). The source material was PBMCs. The CDR3 DNA is TGTGCCAGCAGACCGAAGACACGTCTGCTCGGCTACACCTTC. Translated, it gives CASRPKTRLLGYTF.